This T cell receptor beta chain was captured in a study of persistence of HIV-infected CD4 T cells. Per germline, CDR1 KGHSH and CDR2 LQKENI. J lost 6 bases, V lost 2 bases, and 5 bases had no gene match. The CDR3 spans 15 residues. The immunoSEQ assay was version 4, run in survey mode. Profiling relied on immunoSEQ multiplex PCR, and the TCRdb table lists in-frame clones only, not all of them. In the table there are 44,000 or so clones, more than 85% of which are singletons. Anti-CD3/anti-CD28 beads served as a nonspecific positive control stimulus. CD4+ T cells upregulating both CD40 ligand and CD69 were sorted as responding cells. Comments on this clone: Antigen: not known.

The specimen comprised CD4+ T cells sorted from PBMCs after approximately 19-hour stimulation, sampled from a patient who received antiretroviral therapy. The TCR comes from an adult man with HIV who was CMV-seropositive. The chain recombines TRBV18 with TRBJ1-5, with 9 bases lining up with TRBD1. CDR3 in DNA: TGTGCCAGCTCACCATCGACAGGGGGGGCTCAGCCCCAGCATTTT. This encodes CASSPSTGGAQPQHF.